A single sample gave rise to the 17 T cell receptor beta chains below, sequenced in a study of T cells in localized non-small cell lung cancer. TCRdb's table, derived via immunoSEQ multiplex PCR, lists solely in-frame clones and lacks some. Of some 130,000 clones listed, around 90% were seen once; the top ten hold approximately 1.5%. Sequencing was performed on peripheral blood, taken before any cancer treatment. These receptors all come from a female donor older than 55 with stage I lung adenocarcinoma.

As DNA, the CDR3 is TGTGCCAGCAGCCAGTACAGGGCTAATGAGCAGTTCTTC. Its translation: CASSQYRANEQFF. The chain carries TRBV14 and TRBJ2-1, with D perhaps matching TRBD1 (6 bases). V lost 3 bases and J 7 bases, leaving 10 bases between the germline ends. CDR1 and CDR2 (germline): SGHDN, FVKESK. This CDR3 comprises 13 residues.

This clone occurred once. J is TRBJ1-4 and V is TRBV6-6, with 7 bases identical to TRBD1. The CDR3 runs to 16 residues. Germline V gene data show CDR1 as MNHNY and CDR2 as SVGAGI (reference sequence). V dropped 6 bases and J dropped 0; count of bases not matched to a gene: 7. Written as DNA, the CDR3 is TGTGCCAGCAGAAGGTGGGACAGTGCAACTAATGAAAAACTGTTTTTT. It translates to CASRRWDSATNEKLFF.

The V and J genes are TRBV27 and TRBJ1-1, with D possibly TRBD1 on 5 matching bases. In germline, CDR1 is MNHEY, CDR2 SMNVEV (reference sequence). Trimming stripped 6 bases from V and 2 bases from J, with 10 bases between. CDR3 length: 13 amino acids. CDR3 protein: CASSSGLNTEAFF. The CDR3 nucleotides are TGTGCCAGCAGCTCGGGGCTTAACACTGAAGCTTTCTTT.

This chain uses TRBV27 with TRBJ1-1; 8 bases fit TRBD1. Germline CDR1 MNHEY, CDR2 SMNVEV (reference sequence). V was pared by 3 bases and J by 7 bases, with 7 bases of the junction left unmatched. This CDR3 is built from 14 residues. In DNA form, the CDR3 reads TGTGCCAGCAGTTTTCTTGCAGGGGGCAGTGAAGCTTTCTTT. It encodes CASSFLAGGSEAFF.

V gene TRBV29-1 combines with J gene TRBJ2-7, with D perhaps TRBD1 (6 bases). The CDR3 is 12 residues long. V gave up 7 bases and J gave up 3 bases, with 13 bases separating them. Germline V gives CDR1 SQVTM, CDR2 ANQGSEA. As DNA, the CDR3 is TGCAGCGGACAGGCCCCCGGCTACGAGCAGTACTTC. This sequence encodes CSGQAPGYEQYF.

Here the CDR3 reads CASSQESAWTGARSGANVLTF. The CDR3 coding sequence is TGCGCCAGCAGCCAAGAGTCCGCATGGACAGGGGCCCGCTCTGGGGCCAACGTCCTGACTTTC. The chain is built from TRBV4-1 and TRBJ2-6; 9 nucleotides line up with TRBD1. The germline V gene encodes CDR1 MGHRA and CDR2 YSYEKL. The CDR3 is 21 residues long. V was clipped by 0 bases and J by 0 bases; unmatched bases: 12.

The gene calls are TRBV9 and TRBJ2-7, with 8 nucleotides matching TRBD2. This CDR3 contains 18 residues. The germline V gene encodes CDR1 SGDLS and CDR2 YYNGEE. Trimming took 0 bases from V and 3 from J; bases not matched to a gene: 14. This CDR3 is CASSVAESLAGTLYEQYF. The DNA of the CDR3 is TGTGCCAGCAGCGTAGCTGAGTCTCTAGCGGGCACACTCTACGAGCAGTACTTC. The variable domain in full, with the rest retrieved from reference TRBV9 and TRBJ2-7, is DSGVTQTPKHLITATGQRVTLRCSPRSGDLSVYWYQQSLDQGLQFLIQYYNGEERAKGNILERFSAQQFPDLHSELNLSSLELGDSALYFCASSVAESLAGTLYEQYFGPGTRLTVT.

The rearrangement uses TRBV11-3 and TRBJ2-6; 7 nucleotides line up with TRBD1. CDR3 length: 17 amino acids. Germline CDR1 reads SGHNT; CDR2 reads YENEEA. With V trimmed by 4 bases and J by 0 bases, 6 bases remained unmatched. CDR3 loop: CASSYRDSNSGANVLTF. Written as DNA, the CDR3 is TGTGCCAGCAGCTACAGGGACAGCAACTCTGGGGCCAACGTCCTGACTTTC.

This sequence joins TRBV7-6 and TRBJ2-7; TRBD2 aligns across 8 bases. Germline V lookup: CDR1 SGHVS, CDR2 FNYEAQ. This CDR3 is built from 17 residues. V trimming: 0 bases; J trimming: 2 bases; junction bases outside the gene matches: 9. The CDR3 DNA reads TGTGCCAGCAGCTTAGCAGCCTTCAGCGGGAGCACCTACGAGCAGTACTTC. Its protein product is CASSLAAFSGSTYEQYF.

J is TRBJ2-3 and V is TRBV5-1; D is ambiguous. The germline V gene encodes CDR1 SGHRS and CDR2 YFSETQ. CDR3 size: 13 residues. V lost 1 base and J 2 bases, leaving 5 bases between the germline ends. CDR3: CASSLTFTDTQYF. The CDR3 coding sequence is TGCGCCAGCAGCTTGACTTTCACAGATACGCAGTATTTT.

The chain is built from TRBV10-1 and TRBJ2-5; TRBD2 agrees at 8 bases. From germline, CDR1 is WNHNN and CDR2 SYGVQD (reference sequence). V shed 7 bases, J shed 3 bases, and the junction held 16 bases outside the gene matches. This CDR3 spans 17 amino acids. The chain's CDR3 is CASTLGRQREWEETQYF. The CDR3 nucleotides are TGCGCCAGCACTTTGGGCCGACAGCGGGAGTGGGAAGAGACCCAGTACTTC.

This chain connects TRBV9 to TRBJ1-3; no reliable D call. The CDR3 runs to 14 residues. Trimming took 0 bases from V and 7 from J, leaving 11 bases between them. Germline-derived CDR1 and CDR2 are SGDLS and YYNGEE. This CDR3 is CASSVGLGENTIYF. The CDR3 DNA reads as TGTGCCAGCAGCGTAGGCCTTGGGGAGAACACCATATATTTT.

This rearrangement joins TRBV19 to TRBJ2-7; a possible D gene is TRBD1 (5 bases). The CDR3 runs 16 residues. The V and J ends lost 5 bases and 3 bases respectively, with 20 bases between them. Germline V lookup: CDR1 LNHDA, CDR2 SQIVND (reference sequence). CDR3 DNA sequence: TGTGCCAGTAGTTCGATTCGTGATACAGGACACTACGAGCAGTACTTC. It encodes CASSSIRDTGHYEQYF.

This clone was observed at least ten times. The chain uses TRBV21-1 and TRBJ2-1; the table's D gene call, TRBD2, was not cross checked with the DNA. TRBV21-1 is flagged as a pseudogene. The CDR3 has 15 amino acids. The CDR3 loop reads CASPYGGAAYNEQFF. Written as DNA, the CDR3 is TGTGCCAGCCCTTACGGGGGGGCGGCCTACAATGAGCAGTTCTTC.

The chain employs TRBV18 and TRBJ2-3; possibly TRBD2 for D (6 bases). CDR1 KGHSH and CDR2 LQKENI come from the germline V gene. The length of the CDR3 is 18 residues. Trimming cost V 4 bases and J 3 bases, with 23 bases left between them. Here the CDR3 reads CASSLQLRMAEGTDTQYF. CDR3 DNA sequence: TGTGCCAGCTCACTACAACTAAGGATGGCGGAGGGGACAGATACGCAGTATTTT. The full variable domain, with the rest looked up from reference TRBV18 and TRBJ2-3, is NAGVMQNPRHLVRRRGQEARLRCSPMKGHSHVYWYRQLPEEGLKFMVYLQKENIIDESGMPKERFSAEFPKEGPSILRIQQVVRGDSAAYFCASSLQLRMAEGTDTQYFGPGTRLTVL.

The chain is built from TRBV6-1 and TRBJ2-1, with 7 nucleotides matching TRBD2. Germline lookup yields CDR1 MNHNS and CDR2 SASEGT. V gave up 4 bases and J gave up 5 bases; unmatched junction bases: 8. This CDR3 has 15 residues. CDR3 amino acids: CASSGRERSDNEQFF. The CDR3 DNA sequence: TGTGCCAGCAGTGGGCGGGAGAGGTCGGACAATGAGCAGTTCTTC.

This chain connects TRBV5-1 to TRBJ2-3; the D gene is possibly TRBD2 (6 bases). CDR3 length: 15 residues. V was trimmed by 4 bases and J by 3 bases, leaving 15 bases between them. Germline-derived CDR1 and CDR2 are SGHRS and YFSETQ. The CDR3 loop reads CASSGTGDKTDTQYF. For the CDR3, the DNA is TGCGCCAGCAGCGGGACGGGAGATAAAACAGATACGCAGTATTTT.